The rows below give T cell receptor beta chains drawn from one sample of a study of cytomegalovirus exposure and HLA in healthy donors. The data were produced by immunoSEQ multiplex PCR, yet TCRdb's version contains in-frame clones alone and is incomplete. The repertoire holds approximately 150,000 clones, with roughly 80% as singletons. Sequencing used PBMCs. The receptor set was obtained from a man younger than 45 in good health and CMV-seropositive. CDR3s include the opening cysteine and the closing phenylalanine or tryptophan. The D gene is left open where the match is weak. Clone size, where shown, is once, few, many, or a class for clones that have expanded.

TRBD1 | TRBJ1-2 | 16 | TRBV27 | few | CASRPIDRGPYYGYTF | TGTGCCAGCAGGCCGATCGACAGGGGCCCCTATTATGGCTACACCTTC
TRBD1 | TRBJ1-3 | 15 | TRBV18 | . | CASSDIRDRLNTIYF | TGTGCCAGCTCAGACATCCGGGACAGGCTTAACACCATATATTTT
. | TRBJ1-6 | 15 | TRBV11-2 | once | CASSSGLQPNSPLHF | TGTGCCAGCAGCTCGGGACTACAGCCCAATTCACCCCTCCACTTT
. | TRBJ2-6 | 16 | TRBV14 | . | CASSQMSRSGANVLTF | TGTGCCAGCAGCCAAATGAGCCGTTCTGGGGCCAACGTCCTGACTTTC
TRBD2 | TRBJ2-2 | 16 | TRBV2 | . | CASSVIIAGVAGELFF | TGTGCCAGCAGCGTTATAATAGCGGGAGTGGCCGGGGAGCTGTTTTTT
TRBD1 | TRBJ2-1 | 16 | TRBV25-1 | . | CASSLQQGSSYNEQFF | TGTGCCAGCAGCCTTCAACAGGGGAGCTCCTACAATGAGCAGTTCTTC
. | TRBJ1-1 | 14 | TRBV27 | . | CASSLRGAGTEAFF | TGTGCCAGCAGTTTAAGAGGAGCGGGCACTGAAGCTTTCTTT
. | TRBJ2-5 | 16 | TRBV1 | . | CTSSQEEVTLRETQYF | TGCACCAGCAGCCAAGAAGAAGTCACCCTGCGGGAGACCCAGTACTTC
TRBD2 | TRBJ2-7 | 13 | TRBV9 | . | CASSLGGGYEQYF | TGTGCCAGCAGCCTCGGGGGGGGGTACGAGCAGTACTTC
. | TRBJ1-2 | 17 | TRBV6-4 | . | CASRSVLGQGYNYGYTF | TGTGCCAGCAGATCCGTCCTGGGCCAGGGGTATAACTATGGCTACACCTTC
. | TRBJ2-2 | 16 | TRBV19 | . | CASSNPMTGNTGELFF | TGTGCCAGTAGTAACCCAATGACAGGGAACACCGGGGAGCTGTTTTTT
TRBD1 | TRBJ1-2 | 16 | TRBV18 | . | CASSPPSPRDRHYYTF | TGTGCCAGCTCACCACCATCGCCCCGGGACAGACACTACTACACCTTC
TRBD1 | TRBJ1-4 | 16 | TRBV23-1 | . | CASSLGTAATNEKLFF | TGCGCCAGCAGTCTTGGGACAGCGGCAACTAATGAAAAACTGTTTTTT
TRBD1 | TRBJ1-5 | 14 | TRBV11-2 | . | CASSQTGVDQPQHF | TGTGCCAGCAGCCAAACAGGGGTGGATCAGCCCCAGCATTTT
TRBD2 | TRBJ2-3 | 17 | TRBV7-3 | . | CASSLETSGRSKDTQYF | TGTGCCAGCAGCTTAGAGACTAGCGGGAGGAGTAAAGATACGCAGTATTTT
TRBD1 | TRBJ2-5 | 15 | TRBV7-2 | . | CASSSQLDRQETQYF | TGTGCCAGCAGCTCCCAATTGGACAGGCAAGAGACCCAGTACTTC
. | TRBJ1-4 | 13 | TRBV6-1 | . | CASLRAPNEKLFF | TGTGCCAGCCTTCGCGCGCCTAATGAAAAACTGTTTTTT
TRBD1 | TRBJ1-4 | 15 | TRBV4-1 | . | CASSQSGQGNEKLFF | TGCGCCAGCAGCCAATCGGGACAGGGGAATGAAAAACTGTTTTTT
. | TRBJ2-5 | 12 | TRBV14 | . | CASSRSRETQYF | TGTGCCAGCAGCCGGTCCAGGGAAACCCAGTACTTC
TRBD1 | TRBJ2-3 | 17 | TRBV7-8 | . | CASSLAPTGVRTDTQYF | TGTGCCAGCAGCTTAGCCCCGACAGGGGTCCGTACAGATACGCAGTATTTT
TRBD1 | TRBJ2-6 | 18 | TRBV11-2 | . | CASRGLGTGGSGANVLTF | TGTGCCAGCAGGGGGTTGGGGACAGGGGGCTCTGGGGCCAACGTCCTGACTTTC
. | TRBJ2-1 | 13 | TRBV7-6 | . | CASSLSAINEQFF | TGTGCCAGCAGCTTATCAGCGATCAATGAGCAGTTCTTC
TRBD1 | TRBJ1-5 | 15 | TRBV2 | few | CASSVNRGSNQPQHF | TGTGCCAGCAGTGTAAACAGGGGGAGCAATCAGCCCCAGCATTTT
. | TRBJ2-2 | 14 | TRBV6-4 | . | CASSDGSEDGELFF | TGTGCCAGCTCAGACGGGTCAGAGGACGGGGAGCTGTTTTTT
TRBD1 | TRBJ2-2 | 16 | TRBV27 | once | CASSPGTGGDTGELFF | TGTGCCAGCAGTCCCGGGACAGGGGGCGACACCGGGGAGCTGTTTTTT
. | TRBJ2-3 | 17 | TRBV27 | . | CASSLSIGPGYTDTQYF | TGTGCCAGCAGTTTATCGATAGGGCCGGGGTACACAGATACGCAGTATTTT
. | TRBJ2-5 | 13 | TRBV11-3 | . | CASSSGGRETQYF | TGTGCCAGCAGCTCGGGGGGCAGGGAGACCCAGTACTTC
. | TRBJ2-1 | 16 | TRBV28 | . | CASIPSGQKRVNEQFF | TGTGCCAGCATCCCCTCCGGACAGAAGAGAGTCAATGAGCAGTTCTTC
TRBD2 | TRBJ2-7 | 15 | TRBV7-2 | . | CASSLDPREGGEQYF | TGTGCCAGCAGCTTAGACCCCAGGGAGGGAGGCGAGCAGTACTTC
TRBD2 | TRBJ2-3 | 18 | TRBV19 | once | CASSIRGGTSGTTDTQYF | TGTGCCAGTAGTATTAGGGGTGGGACTAGCGGGACGACAGATACGCAGTATTTT
. | TRBJ1-5 | 14 | TRBV6-5 | . | CASSPYDWNQPQHF | TGTGCCAGCAGTCCGTACGACTGGAATCAGCCCCAGCATTTT
. | TRBJ1-1 | 14 | TRBV5-1 | . | CASSRSGVNTEAFF | TGCGCCAGCAGTAGATCAGGGGTGAACACTGAAGCTTTCTTT
TRBD1 | TRBJ2-7 | 14 | TRBV5-1 | . | CASSLAGTDYEQYF | TGCGCCAGCAGCTTGGCCGGGACAGACTACGAGCAGTACTTC
. | TRBJ2-6 | 15 | TRBV6-6 | . | CASSYGSSGANVLTF | TGTGCCAGCAGTTACGGCAGCTCTGGGGCCAACGTCCTGACTTTC
. | TRBJ1-1 | 16 | TRBV5-1 | . | CASAAIFGHRGTEAFF | TGCGCCAGCGCCGCGATTTTCGGTCATAGGGGGACTGAAGCTTTCTTT
. | TRBJ2-7 | 16 | TRBV6-1 | . | CASSGRDTRYSYEQYF | TGTGCCAGCAGTGGCCGGGACACACGATACTCCTACGAGCAGTACTTC
TRBD1 | TRBJ2-6 | 17 | TRBV11-2 | . | CASSLDRDRAGANVLTF | TGTGCCAGCAGCTTAGATCGGGACAGGGCTGGGGCCAACGTCCTGACTTTC